The entry that follows covers one T cell receptor beta chain sequence. These data are taken from a study of identical twins. Template switching added a universal primer site, and cDNA bore unique molecular identifiers. TCRdb re-called the 5' RACE reads with MiXCR, one entry per CDR3 protein. Here the sample spans roughly 1,500,000 distinct CDR3 sequences, 25% to 35% being singletons. CDR1 and CDR2 (germline): SGHVS, FNYEAQ. CDR3 length: 16 residues. Trimming pared 0 bases from V and 5 bases from J, leaving 14 bases between. The receptor's source is a newborn girl in good health. The sequencing sample was made of cord blood. The genes are TRBV7-6 and TRBJ2-1, with a tentative D call TRBD2 (6 bases). The CDR3 sequence: CASSLARASAHNEQFF. CDR3 nucleotides: TGTGCCAGCAGCTTAGCGCGGGCTAGCGCACACAATGAGCAGTTCTTC.